This passage covers 14 T cell receptor beta chains from one sample sequenced in a study of Ad26.COV2.S vaccination and SARS-CoV-2 variants (dated by TCRdb to the early 2020s). Library preparation was by the immunoSEQ multiplex PCR assay. As stored in TCRdb, this immuneACCESS dataset retains in-frame rearrangements with V and J assigned. A fraction of the clones does not appear; measured against another copy, unresolved V genes explain less than half of the discrepancy, and the remainder lacks a known reason. The sample table holds hundreds of thousands of clones, of which 70% to 90% were seen once. The ten top clones hold about 1.5% of the sample. The meaning of the sample's treatment or condition label: about 20 received Ad26.COV2.S at low or high dose, single or two shots; roughly five received placebo; per-sample allocation not given. Repertoires of vaccine and placebo recipients were sequenced from samples taken on day 63 after the first injection.

The specimen comprised peripheral blood, sampled in a trial of Ad26.COV2.S vaccine versus placebo. Every receptor here comes from a person aged 18-60 years who received the Ad26.COV2.S COVID-19 vaccine or a placebo.

This chain's CDR3 is CASSVGGTGTHEQYF. CDR3 coding DNA: TGTGCCAGCAGCGTAGGTGGGACAGGGACCCACGAGCAGTACTTC. The rearrangement uses TRBV9 and TRBJ2-7; 9 nucleotides align to TRBD1. The ends lost 0 bases at V and 5 bases at J; junction bases unmatched: 6. From germline, CDR1 is SGDLS and CDR2 YYNGEE. This CDR3 spans 15 amino acids.

The gene calls are TRBV7-9 and TRBJ2-3; TRBD1 might be the D (5 bases). The germline V gene encodes CDR1 SEHNR and CDR2 FQNEAQ (reference sequence). This CDR3 region has 14 residues. The V gene lost 1 base and the J gene lost 6 bases, with 11 bases spanning the gap. The CDR3 sequence is CASSLEGPADTQYF. CDR3 sequence (DNA): TGTGCCAGCAGCTTAGAGGGGCCTGCGGATACGCAGTATTTT.

The chain has TRBV2 and TRBJ2-1, with 10 positions matching TRBD1. The CDR3 is made up of 12 amino acids. V dropped 9 bases and J dropped 4; count of bases not matched to a gene: 0. CDR1 is SNHLY and CDR2 is FYNNEI in the germline V gene. DNA of the CDR3: TGTGCCAGGGGACAGGGGTACAATGAGCAGTTCTTC. This encodes CARGQGYNEQFF.

The chain uses TRBV19 and TRBJ2-5, with 16 bases matching TRBD2. Germline V gene lookup returns CDR1 LNHDA and CDR2 SQIVND (reference sequence). This CDR3 has 21 residues. J lost 3 bases, V lost 5 bases, and 18 bases had no gene match. CDR3 loop: CASSFLGTSGRARGSEETQYF. The CDR3 region has the DNA TGTGCCAGTAGTTTCCTCGGGACTAGCGGGAGGGCACGTGGATCAGAAGAGACCCAGTACTTC. The variable domain in full, completed from reference TRBV19 and TRBJ2-5, reads DGGITQSPKYLFRKEGQNVTLSCEQNLNHDAMYWYRQDPGQGLRLIYYSQIVNDFQKGDIAEGYSVSREKKESFPLTVTSAQKNPTAFYLCASSFLGTSGRARGSEETQYFGPGTRLLVL.

The chain is built from TRBV10-3 and TRBJ2-2; possibly TRBD1 for D (6 bases). Trimming removed 11 bases from V and 0 bases from J, with 10 bases in between. Germline V gives CDR1 ENHRY, CDR2 SYGVKD. CDR3 length equals 13 residues. In DNA form, the CDR3 reads TGTGCCGCACAGGGACCGAACACCGGGGAGCTGTTTTTT. It specifies CAAQGPNTGELFF.

This clone was recorded only once. The chain combines TRBV30 with TRBJ2-7; 9 bases are a match to TRBD1. V lost 1 base to trimming and J lost 6 bases; unmatched junction nucleotides: 7. From germline, CDR1 is GTSNPN and CDR2 SVGIG (reference sequence). The length of the CDR3 is 14 residues. CDR3 DNA: TGTGCCTGGAGTGGACGGACAGGGGAGGGCGAGCAGTACTTC. Amino acid sequence: CAWSGRTGEGEQYF.

The rearrangement links TRBV10-3 to TRBJ2-5; 8 bases map to TRBD2. This CDR3 comprises 14 residues. Germline V lookup: CDR1 ENHRY, CDR2 SYGVKD. J gave up 5 bases and V 0 bases, and 2 bases lay outside the gene matches. In DNA, the CDR3 is TGTGCCATCAGTGAGTCCGGGGGGGGTGAGACCCAGTACTTC. This translates into CAISESGGGETQYF.

Of note for this clone: The sample contains more than one DNA sequence encoding this CDR3. The chain has TRBV7-3 and TRBJ2-3, with 8 bases lining up with TRBD2. This CDR3 contains 15 residues. Germline values: CDR1 SGHTA, CDR2 FQGTGA. V lost 2 bases to trimming and J lost 5 bases; unmatched junction nucleotides: 6. The CDR3 DNA is TGTGCCAGCAGCTTAGGAGCGGGGGCTGGAGATACGCAGTATTTT. Its translation is CASSLGAGAGDTQYF.

V usage is TRBV29-1 and J usage is TRBJ1-1; D unclear. This CDR3 is 13 amino acids long. Germline CDR1 and CDR2: SQVTM and ANQGSEA. Deletions cut 4 bases from V and 5 bases from J, with 14 bases between. The CDR3 DNA sequence: TGCAGCGTTGTCGGGGTTTCGAGAACTGAAGCTTTCTTT. This codes for CSVVGVSRTEAFF. Full variable domain (missing parts from reference TRBV29-1 and TRBJ1-1): SAVISQKPSRDICQRGTSLTIQCQVDSQVTMMFWYRQQPGQSLTLIATANQGSEATYESGFVIDKFPISRPNLTFSTLTVSNMSPEDSSIYLCSVVGVSRTEAFFGQGTRLTVV.

This clone turned up a few times. This chain links TRBV6-2 or TRBV6-3 with TRBJ1-5, with a possible D match to TRBD1 (6 bases). CDR1 and CDR2 (germline): MNHEY, SVGEGT. V shed 2 bases and J shed 0 bases, with 14 bases lying between them. This CDR3 region has 17 residues. The CDR3 DNA is TGTGCCAGCAGTTACCTTCGCGGGGGGCATAGCAATCAGCCCCAGCATTTT. Protein product: CASSYLRGGHSNQPQHF.

The V call is TRBV7-9, the J call TRBJ2-2; a weak D match, TRBD1 (5 bases). V was cut by 4 bases and J by 5 bases, with 14 bases left in between. The length of the CDR3 is 15 residues. Germline-derived CDR1 and CDR2 are SEHNR and FQNEAQ (reference sequence). CDR3 nucleotide sequence: TGTGCCAGCAGCTCCGCCGCAGGGCGGACCGGGGAGCTGTTTTTT. Encoded protein: CASSSAAGRTGELFF.

The rearrangement uses TRBV4-2 and TRBJ1-1, with 11 bases identical to TRBD1. This CDR3 has 18 residues. Per germline, CDR1 LGHNA and CDR2 YNFKEQ. With 3 bases clipped from V and 1 base from J, the junction kept 10 bases outside the gene matches. The CDR3 DNA is TGTGCCAGCAGCCACGTAATTCCGGGACAGGGGGGGAACACTGAAGCTTTCTTT. Encoded protein: CASSHVIPGQGGNTEAFF.

This clone was observed once. J is TRBJ1-5 and V is TRBV6-2 or TRBV6-3; no definite D call. The V end was cut by 4 bases, the J end by 6 bases, with 16 bases between. Per the germline V gene, CDR1 is MNHEY and CDR2 is SVGEGT. The CDR3 spans 15 residues. For the CDR3, the DNA is TGTGCCAGCAGTTTAACGGGAGGGAGCGGTCAGCCCCAGCATTTT. This gives the protein CASSLTGGSGQPQHF.

V is TRBV5-6 and J is TRBJ2-5, with D perhaps TRBD2 (5 bases). Germline V gives CDR1 SGHDT, CDR2 YYEEEE. The CDR3 totals 15 residues. The germline V and J ends were trimmed by 3 bases and 5 bases, with 17 bases remaining between them. CDR3 in amino acids: CASSSLRLGGETQYF. Written as DNA, the CDR3 is TGTGCCAGCAGCTCCCTACGTCTCGGCGGGGAGACCCAGTACTTC.